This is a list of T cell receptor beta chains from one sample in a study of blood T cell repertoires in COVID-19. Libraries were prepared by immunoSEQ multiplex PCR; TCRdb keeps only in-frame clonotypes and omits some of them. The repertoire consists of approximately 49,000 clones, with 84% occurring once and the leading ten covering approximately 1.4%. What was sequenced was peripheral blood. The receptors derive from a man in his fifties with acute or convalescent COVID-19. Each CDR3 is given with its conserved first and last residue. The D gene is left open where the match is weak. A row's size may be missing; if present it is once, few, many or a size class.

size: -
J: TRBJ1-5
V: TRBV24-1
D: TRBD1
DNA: TGTGCCACCAGTGATTCAACCACAGGGGTGGGGCAGCCCCAGCATTTT
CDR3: CATSDSTTGVGQPQHF

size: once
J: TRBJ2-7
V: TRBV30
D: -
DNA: TGTGCCTGGAGTGTGGGGACATTATCCTACGAGCAGTACTTC
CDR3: CAWSVGTLSYEQYF

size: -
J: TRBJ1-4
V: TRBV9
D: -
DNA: TGTGCCAGTGGGACTGACGCAACTAATGAAAAACTGTTTTTT
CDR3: CASGTDATNEKLFF

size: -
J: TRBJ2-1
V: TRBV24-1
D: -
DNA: TGTGCCACCAGTGATCTGCCGGACAACAATGAGCAGTTCTTC
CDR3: CATSDLPDNNEQFF

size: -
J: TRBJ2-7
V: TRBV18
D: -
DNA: TGTGCCAGCTCACCACTAAACACAGGGATCTCAGCCTACGAGCAGTACTTC
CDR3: CASSPLNTGISAYEQYF

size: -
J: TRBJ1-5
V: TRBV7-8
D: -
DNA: TGTGCCAGCAGCCCTCGGGATGCGAGAAGCAATCAGCCCCAGCATTTT
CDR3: CASSPRDARSNQPQHF

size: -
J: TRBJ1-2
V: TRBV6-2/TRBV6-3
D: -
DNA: TGTGCCAGCAGTTATCCGCCGGGACAAGGCTATGGCTACACCTTC
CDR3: CASSYPPGQGYGYTF

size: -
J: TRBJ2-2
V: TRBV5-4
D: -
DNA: TGTGCCAGCAGCAAGATACAGGGTATCGGGGAGCTGTTTTTT
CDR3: CASSKIQGIGELFF

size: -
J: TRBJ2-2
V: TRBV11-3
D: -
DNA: TGTGCCAGCAGCTTAATATCGGGCACCGGGGAGCTGTTTTTT
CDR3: CASSLISGTGELFF

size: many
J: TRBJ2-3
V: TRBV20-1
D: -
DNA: TGCAGTGCTAGTCGACTGGCAGATACGCAGTATTTT
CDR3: CSASRLADTQYF

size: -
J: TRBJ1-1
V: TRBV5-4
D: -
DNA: TGTGCCAGCAGCGCATCGGGGAACACTGAAGCTTTCTTT
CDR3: CASSASGNTEAFF

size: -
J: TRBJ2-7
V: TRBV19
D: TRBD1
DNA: TGTGCCAGTAGTGTAGACAGGGGGCCCTACGAGCAGTACTTC
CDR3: CASSVDRGPYEQYF

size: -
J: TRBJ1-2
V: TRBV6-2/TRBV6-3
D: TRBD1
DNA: TGTGCCAGCAGTTCCCTCCCGGGACAGGGGATGTACGGCTACACCTTC
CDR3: CASSSLPGQGMYGYTF

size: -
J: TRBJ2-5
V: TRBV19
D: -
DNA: TGTGCCAGTAAACAGGCGGACCAAGAGACCCAGTACTTC
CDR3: CASKQADQETQYF

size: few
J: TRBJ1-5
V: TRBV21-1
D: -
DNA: TGTGCCAGCAGCCGCCTTTCGGGGTCTCGGGATCAGCCCCAGCATTTT
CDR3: CASSRLSGSRDQPQHF

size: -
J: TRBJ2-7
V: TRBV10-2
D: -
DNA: TGCGCCAGCATGGTCGGGACACCTTCCGAGCAGTACTTC
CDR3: CASMVGTPSEQYF

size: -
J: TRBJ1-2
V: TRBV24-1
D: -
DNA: TGTGCCACCAGGGACTCCGAGGGCTATGGCTACACCTTC
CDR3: CATRDSEGYGYTF

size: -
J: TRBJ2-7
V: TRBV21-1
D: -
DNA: TGTGCCAGCCCGGGACAGTTAACCAGCTACGAGCAGTACTTC
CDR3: CASPGQLTSYEQYF

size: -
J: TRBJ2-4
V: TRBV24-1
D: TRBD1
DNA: TGTGCCACCAGTGGAACCGGGACAGGGAAAAACATTCAGTACTTC
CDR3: CATSGTGTGKNIQYF

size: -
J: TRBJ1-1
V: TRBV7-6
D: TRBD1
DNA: TGTGCCAGCAGCTTAATGGGACAGGGGGCGAACACTGAAGCTTTCTTT
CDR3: CASSLMGQGANTEAFF